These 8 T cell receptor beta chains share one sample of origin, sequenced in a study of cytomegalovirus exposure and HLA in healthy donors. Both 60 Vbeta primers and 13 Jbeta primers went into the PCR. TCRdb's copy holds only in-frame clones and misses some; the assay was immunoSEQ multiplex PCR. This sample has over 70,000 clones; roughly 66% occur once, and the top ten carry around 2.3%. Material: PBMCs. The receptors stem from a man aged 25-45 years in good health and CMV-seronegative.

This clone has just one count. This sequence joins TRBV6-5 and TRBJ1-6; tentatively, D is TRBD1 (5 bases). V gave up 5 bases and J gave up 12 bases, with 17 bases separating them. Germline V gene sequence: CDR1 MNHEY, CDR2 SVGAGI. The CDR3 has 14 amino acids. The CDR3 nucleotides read TGTGCCAGCAGTCGTTGGGGGGGGGAGGAACCCCTCCACTTT. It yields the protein CASSRWGGEEPLHF.

The CDR3 DNA is TGCGCCAGCTCCAGCCCTTCAGGGATGGCCACCGGGGAGCTGTTTTTT. It is translated as CASSSPSGMATGELFF. The chain employs TRBV5-1 and TRBJ2-2; weak D call: TRBD1 (5 bases). Germline values: CDR1 SGHRS, CDR2 YFSETQ. This CDR3 is built from 16 residues. The germline V and J ends were trimmed by 7 bases and 4 bases, with 20 bases remaining between them.

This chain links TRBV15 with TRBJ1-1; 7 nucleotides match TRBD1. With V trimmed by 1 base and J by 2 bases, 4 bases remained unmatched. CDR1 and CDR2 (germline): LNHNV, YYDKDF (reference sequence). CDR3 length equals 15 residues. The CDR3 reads CATSRGQGGNTEAFF. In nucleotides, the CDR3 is TGTGCCACCAGCAGAGGGCAAGGGGGCAACACTGAAGCTTTCTTT.

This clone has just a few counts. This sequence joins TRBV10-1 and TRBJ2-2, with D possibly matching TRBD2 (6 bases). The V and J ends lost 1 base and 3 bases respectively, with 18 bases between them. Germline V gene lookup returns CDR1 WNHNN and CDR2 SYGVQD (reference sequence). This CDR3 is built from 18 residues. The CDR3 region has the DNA TGCGCCAGCAGTGAGTTGAGGGCCTTTAGGGAGGACACCGGGGAGCTGTTTTTT. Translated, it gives CASSELRAFREDTGELFF.

The CDR3 here is CASSFGRGLNTEAFF. CDR3 DNA: TGTGCCAGCAGTTTCGGTCGGGGATTGAACACTGAAGCTTTCTTT. The gene calls are TRBV27 and TRBJ1-1; no clear D. The CDR3 is made up of 15 amino acids. V lost 3 bases, J lost 0 bases, and 11 bases lay in between. Germline V gene data show CDR1 as MNHEY and CDR2 as SMNVEV (reference sequence).

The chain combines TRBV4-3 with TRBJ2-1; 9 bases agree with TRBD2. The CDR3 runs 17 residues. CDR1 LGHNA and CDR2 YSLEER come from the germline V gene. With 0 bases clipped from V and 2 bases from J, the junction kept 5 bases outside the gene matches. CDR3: CASSQDLQRGAYNEQFF. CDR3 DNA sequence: TGCGCCAGCAGCCAAGATCTCCAGCGGGGGGCCTACAATGAGCAGTTCTTC.

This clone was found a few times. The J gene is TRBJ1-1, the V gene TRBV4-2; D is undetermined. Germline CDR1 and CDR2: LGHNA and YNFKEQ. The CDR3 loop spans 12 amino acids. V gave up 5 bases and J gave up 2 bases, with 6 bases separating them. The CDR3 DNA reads TGTGCCAGCAGCTCAGTAAACACTGAAGCTTTCTTT. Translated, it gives CASSSVNTEAFF.

CDR3 protein: CASSLSGQNEQYF. CDR3 DNA: TGTGCCAGCAGTTTATCGGGACAAAACGAGCAGTACTTC. The chain recombines TRBV27 with TRBJ2-7; TRBD1 is a possible D gene (6 bases). The CDR3 has 13 residues. Germline V gives CDR1 MNHEY, CDR2 SMNVEV (reference sequence). Trimming removed 0 bases at V and 5 bases at J, with 8 bases between.